This paragraph reports one TCR beta chain. A few counts support this clonotype. Its cognate antigen has yet to be identified. No base quality information exists; no much larger clone differs at one position. This specimen comes from a study of Graves' ophthalmopathy and Graves' hyperthyroidism (dated by TCRdb to between 2018 and 2020). Background on the whole study: Stable hyperthyroidism was defined as no progression to ophthalmopathy within 18 months of follow-up. The study used TCR beta repertoire signatures to distinguish Graves' ophthalmopathy from Graves' hyperthyroidism and to predict progression to ophthalmopathy. In total, around 140 blood samples were TCR-sequenced: 43 ophthalmopathy, some 75 hyperthyroidism and some 17 hyperthyroidism-to-ophthalmopathy patients. To explore V-J signatures that separate ophthalmopathy from hyperthyroidism, a discovery set of about a hundred patients was enrolled, consisting of fewer than 45 with ophthalmopathy and around 57 with stable hyperthyroidism. For independent validation, a separate cohort was made up of 18 hyperthyroidism patients plus 17 patients who later progressed from hyperthyroidism to ophthalmopathy. In five or six hyperthyroidism patients, T-cell repertoires of thyroid tissue and blood were compared. Following sample collection, hyperthyroidism patients were given methimazole at a starting dose of 30 mg daily, and ophthalmopathy patients were given high-dose intravenous methylprednisolone.

For repertoire sequencing, TCR beta CDR3 regions were amplified from RNA transcripts. The first round was an RT-PCR using HTBI primers with the Qiagen OneStep RT-PCR kit, and this first round was followed by a second-round multiplex PCR, then size selection and purification. The libraries underwent paired-end sequencing with 100 bp reads on an Illumina HiSeq2000. As for the original processing: Reads were processed with SOAPnuke, discarding reads with adapters, uncalled bases, mean Phred below 15, or no exact constant-primer or identifier match. COPE v1.2.5 was used to merge the high-quality paired reads. Clonotypes were defined as unique nucleotide sequences and were aligned to IMGT TRB V, D and J references using MiTCR v1.1. Analysis was restricted to V-J combinations with a frequency above 0.0001, which covered about 99% of repertoires. For each V-J combination, a TCR clonal expansion and chaos score was defined as the ratio of F50 clonal expansion to chaos observed in the TCRdist matrix. Features were reduced by Welch's t-statistics and random forest to over 10 V-J combinations, which fed a naive Bayes classifier. The Morisita-Horn index was used to measure how similar the thyroid and blood repertoires were. Using fastp at Q25 and MiXCR, TCRdb reprocessed the public reads and kept productive beta chains. Each CDR3 protein gets just one entry, which takes the most common genes and DNA from the rows behind it. The V and J calls and clone size are TCRdb's, not the authors'. The sample records roughly 1.1 million distinct CDR3 sequences, about two fifths of which are singletons. The ten largest make up around 10% of the sample.

The CDR3 measures 15 amino acids from cysteine to phenylalanine. Only the CDR3 portion is preserved as DNA: 45 bases, with reading frame beginning at the first base. Ends trimmed: V by 5 bases, J by 0 bases; bases unmatched to a gene: 6. Hyperthyroidism patients were newly diagnosed, with disease duration under 2 months, and aged 18 to 65 years. Anyone with other autoimmune diseases, uncontrolled infections, pregnancy or lactation was excluded from the study. Clinical symptoms, serum thyroxine, TRAb, thyroid ultrasound and orbital computed tomography were used for diagnosis. Total RNA was extracted with Trizol reagent and quality-checked on an Agilent 2100 Bioanalyzer. Here is what the overall study found, with its caveats: No statistical method was used to set the sample size in advance, and the investigators knew which group each participant was assigned to. Among expanded thyroid clonotypes with frequency above 0.001, most also showed up in blood, which suggests that blood repertoires may reflect the thyroid immune response. In validation, the model predicted ophthalmopathy progression with roughly 68% sensitivity and roughly 72% specificity; around twelve predicted patients were CT-confirmed with GO in a median of about 6.2 months. In cross-validation, the 13-signature model distinguished ophthalmopathy from stable hyperthyroidism with around 90% sensitivity and 81.08% specificity, while in the test set the corresponding values were roughly 80% and 75%.

The rearrangement joined TRBV12-3 or TRBV12-4 to TRBJ2-5; 7 bases in the middle match TRBD2. Material: peripheral blood or thyroid tissue (not recorded which). This clonotype was obtained from an adult man with Graves' hyperthyroidism. The DNA sequence is given as TGTGCCAGCAGTCTGCTAGCGGACCACCAAGAGACCCAGTACTTC. It is translated as CASSLLADHQETQYF.